This record looks at one T cell receptor beta chain sequence and its context. Its target is not known. J gave up 4 bases and V 3 bases, and 4 bases lay outside the gene matches. This CDR3 spans 14 amino acids. The V gene's germline CDR1 is LNHDA and CDR2 SQIVND (reference sequence). Time point reported: blood 2 weeks post-SBRT. The treatment was: 15 Gy SBRT to primary tumor, nephrectomy 4 weeks later. After SBRT, blood was collected at 2 and 4 weeks, plus baseline. Clear cell pathology was present in this patient's renal cell carcinoma. This record comes from a study of radiation and T cells in renal cell carcinoma. Study-wide background: Nephrectomy followed 15 Gy stereotactic body radiation by 4 weeks.

The data were produced by immunoSEQ multiplex PCR, yet TCRdb's version contains in-frame clones alone and is incomplete. The table lists some 120,000 clones, more than 75% of them singletons. The study, taken as a whole, reports: In blood, top tumor clones expanded by 2 weeks, shrinking by 4.

The chain couples TRBV19 to TRBJ2-5; 8 bases line up with TRBD1. The input for sequencing was blood, taken from a patient whose treatment included radiotherapy and nephrectomy. The TCR comes from a woman between 65 and 79 years old with renal cell carcinoma. The CDR3 region has the DNA TGTGCCAGTAGTATCATGACAGGGGTAGAGACCCAGTACTTC. It encodes CASSIMTGVETQYF.